The 31 T cell receptor beta chains listed next were all sequenced from one sample in a study of T cell clones after liver transplantation (dated by TCRdb to between 2019 and 2020). Preparation of the library involved the immunoSEQ multiplex PCR assay. TCRdb retrieved this table from immuneACCESS and kept in-frame rearrangements only. Not all clones are present; in checked studies, unresolved V genes account for under half, and no reason is known for the remainder. The sample has tens of thousands of clones on record, under 90% of them singletons. Jointly, the top ten make up about 0.79% of the sample. The material was CD4+ T cells from blood, obtained 12 months after liver transplant. These receptors were obtained from a human patient who received a liver transplant. Some T cells present after a transplant may be cells of the graft donor.

The chain employs TRBV9 and TRBJ2-3, with 9 bases aligning to TRBD2. Germline assignment: CDR1 SGDLS and CDR2 YYNGEE. This CDR3 has 17 amino acids. Trimming cost V 0 bases and J 6 bases; bases outside gene matches: 11. Here the CDR3 DNA reads TGTGCCAGCAGCGTAGGAGGTGTTAGCGGGAGAGTTGATACGCAGTATTTT. Its protein is CASSVGGVSGRVDTQYF.

This chain uses TRBV15 with TRBJ1-4, with D possibly matching TRBD1 (6 bases). The germline V gene has CDR1 LNHNV and CDR2 YYDKDF (reference sequence). The V gene lost 1 base and the J gene lost 0 bases, with 6 bases spanning the gap. The CDR3 contains 15 residues. The DNA for the CDR3 is TGTGCCACCAGCAGAGGGACAGCAACTAATGAAAAACTGTTTTTT. Protein: CATSRGTATNEKLFF. The entire variable domain, with the rest obtained from reference TRBV15 and TRBJ1-4, is as follows: DAMVIQNPRYQVTQFGKPVTLSCSQTLNHNVMYWYQQKSSQAPKLLFHYYDKDFNNEADTPDNFQSRRPNTSFCFLDIRSPGLGDTAMYLCATSRGTATNEKLFFGSGTQLSVL.

This chain links TRBV7-9 with TRBJ1-2; D is unresolved. V gave up 3 bases and J gave up 6 bases, with 26 bases separating them. This CDR3 has 18 residues. CDR1 and CDR2 from the germline V gene are SEHNR and FQNEAQ (reference sequence). DNA of the CDR3: TGTGCCAGCAGCTTGGGTAGCCGGGGTAGTAAGAAAAAGGATGGCTACACCTTC. Protein sequence: CASSLGSRGSKKKDGYTF.

The chain couples TRBV5-1 to TRBJ2-1; D is unclear. The CDR3 consists of 14 residues. V was cut by 0 bases and J by 7 bases, with 11 bases left in between. Germline V gives CDR1 SGHRS, CDR2 YFSETQ. The CDR3 loop is CASSLAPGPNEQFF. The CDR3 DNA follows: TGCGCCAGCAGCTTGGCGCCAGGACCAAATGAGCAGTTCTTC.

The chain recombines TRBV6-1 with TRBJ2-5, with D perhaps matching TRBD1 (6 bases). The CDR3 has 16 residues. V lost 3 bases and J 5 bases, leaving 19 bases between the germline ends. Germline CDR1 is MNHNS and CDR2 is SASEGT. CDR3 DNA sequence: TGTGCCAGCAGTGAGGGGACATTCGTCGGTCAGGAGACCCAGTACTTC. Encoded protein: CASSEGTFVGQETQYF.

The chain has TRBV29-1 and TRBJ1-1; D is perhaps TRBD1 (5 bases). CDR1 and CDR2 (germline): SQVTM, ANQGSEA. V lost 5 bases and J lost 0, with 13 bases in between. CDR3 length equals 14 residues. CDR3 region: CSVPAGIMNTEAFF. The CDR3 region has the DNA TGCAGCGTTCCAGCAGGGATTATGAACACTGAAGCTTTCTTT.

This chain joins TRBV14 and TRBJ2-3; TRBD2 matches at 8 bases. This CDR3 spans 13 amino acids. The V gene's germline CDR1 is SGHDN and CDR2 FVKESK. J gave up 8 bases and V 4 bases, and 5 bases lay outside the gene matches. The CDR3 loop is CASSPSAGATQYF. Here the CDR3 DNA reads TGTGCCAGCAGCCCGTCAGCGGGAGCTACGCAGTATTTT.

The chain is built from TRBV18 and TRBJ1-4; the D gene is possibly TRBD1 (5 bases). The V end was cut by 4 bases, the J end by 5 bases, with 11 bases between. CDR1 is KGHSH, CDR2 LQKENI, per germline. This CDR3 is built from 14 residues. For the CDR3, the DNA is TGTGCCAGCTCACTCGCCGGGGGGAATGAAAAACTGTTTTTT. It encodes CASSLAGGNEKLFF.

This chain connects TRBV6-1 to TRBJ1-1; D unresolved. With 6 bases removed from V and 0 bases from J, the gap between germline ends came to 8 bases. The CDR3 loop spans 13 amino acids. Germline lookup yields CDR1 MNHNS and CDR2 SASEGT. The CDR3 DNA sequence: TGTGCCAGCAGCGGACGGCTGAACACTGAAGCTTTCTTT. Amino acids: CASSGRLNTEAFF.

CDR3 in amino acids: CASSSTRAADTQYF. The DNA of the CDR3 is TGCGCCAGCAGCTCGACCCGGGCGGCAGATACGCAGTATTTT. The rearrangement uses TRBV5-1 and TRBJ2-3; D not certain. V was shortened by 3 bases and J by 4 bases, with 12 bases between the two germline ends. This CDR3 contains 14 residues. Germline V gives CDR1 SGHRS, CDR2 YFSETQ.

The J gene is TRBJ2-2, the V gene TRBV5-1, with 9 bases identical to TRBD2. The CDR3 extends over 16 amino acids. Germline-derived CDR1 and CDR2 are SGHRS and YFSETQ. The J segment lost 0 bases and the V segment lost 4 bases, leaving 4 bases of the junction unmatched. The CDR3 loop is CASSPLAGANTGELFF. The CDR3 DNA reads as TGCGCCAGCAGCCCATTAGCGGGGGCGAACACCGGGGAGCTGTTTTTT.

The chain combines TRBV27 with TRBJ1-2, with D possibly TRBD1 on 5 matching bases. In germline, CDR1 is MNHEY, CDR2 SMNVEV (reference sequence). The CDR3 spans 15 residues. V was clipped by 3 bases and J by 1 base, with 12 bases between them. CDR3 residues: CASSLGPAGNYGYTF. The CDR3 DNA reads TGTGCCAGCAGTTTGGGGCCCGCCGGTAACTATGGCTACACCTTC.

The CDR3 sequence: CASSPPGGGYTF. CDR3 nucleotide sequence: TGTGCCAGCTCACCACCGGGGGGAGGCTACACCTTC. V and J are TRBV18 and TRBJ1-2; TRBD1 might be the D (5 bases). Per the germline V gene, CDR1 is KGHSH and CDR2 is LQKENI. The CDR3 contains 12 residues. V lost 0 bases and J lost 8, with 7 bases in between.

V and J are TRBV15 and TRBJ2-7, with D perhaps matching TRBD2 (6 bases). Germline V gene sequence: CDR1 LNHNV, CDR2 YYDKDF (reference sequence). Trimming left V 5 bases short and J 4 bases short, with 21 bases between. CDR3 length equals 16 residues. The CDR3 DNA follows: TGTGCCACCAGCCCCCAAGCCAAGACTAGTAATTACGAGCAGTACTTC. It yields the protein CATSPQAKTSNYEQYF.

The chain joins TRBV6-1 to TRBJ1-5; possibly TRBD1 for D (5 bases). Trimming removed 5 bases at V and 11 bases at J, with 19 bases between. This CDR3 has 14 amino acids. Germline lookup yields CDR1 MNHNS and CDR2 SASEGT. The CDR3 sequence is CASSTGLKVTAQHF. CDR3 in DNA: TGTGCCAGCAGTACGGGGCTCAAGGTGACAGCCCAGCATTTT.

The rearrangement uses TRBV5-6 and TRBJ1-1; D gene uncertain. The V and J ends lost 0 bases and 2 bases respectively, with 11 bases between them. The CDR3 runs to 15 residues. Germline V gene sequence: CDR1 SGHDT, CDR2 YYEEEE. CDR3: CASSLGTFSNTEAFF. The CDR3, as DNA: TGTGCCAGCAGCTTGGGGACCTTCTCTAACACTGAAGCTTTCTTT.

This rearrangement joins TRBV5-4 to TRBJ2-3; tentatively, D is TRBD2 (6 bases). The CDR3 length is 15 residues. With 1 base removed from V and 0 bases from J, the gap between germline ends came to 9 bases. Germline values: CDR1 SGHNT, CDR2 YYREEE (reference sequence). DNA of the CDR3: TGTGCCAGCAGCTTGTCGGGGACTAGCACAGATACGCAGTATTTT. This translates into CASSLSGTSTDTQYF.

V usage is TRBV27 and J usage is TRBJ2-2; TRBD1 aligns across 7 bases. With 2 bases clipped from V and 6 bases from J, the junction kept 6 bases outside the gene matches. Germline V lookup: CDR1 MNHEY, CDR2 SMNVEV (reference sequence). The CDR3 is 15 residues long. The CDR3 nucleotides are TGTGCCAGCAGTTTACTCGCTCAGGGGGCCGGGGAGCTGTTTTTT. This gives the protein CASSLLAQGAGELFF.

The J gene is TRBJ2-1, the V gene TRBV6-5, with a weak D call TRBD1 (6 bases). Trimming removed 5 bases at V and 8 bases at J, with 19 bases between. This CDR3 is 15 amino acids long. Germline CDR1 is MNHEY and CDR2 is SVGAGI. CDR3 DNA sequence: TGTGCCAGCAGTAACGACAGGCTAACCCGACATGAGCAGTTCTTC. Amino acid sequence: CASSNDRLTRHEQFF.

The CDR3 nucleotides are TGTGCCAGCAGTGAAGCACTAGTGGTGGACGGTAGTAACAATGAGCAGTTCTTC. Amino acids: CASSEALVVDGSNNEQFF. The chain links TRBV6-1 to TRBJ2-1; tentatively, D is TRBD2 (5 bases). The CDR3 runs to 18 residues. V lost 0 bases, J lost 5 bases, and 20 bases lay in between. The germline V gene has CDR1 MNHNS and CDR2 SASEGT.

The chain combines TRBV4-1 with TRBJ1-2; 7 nucleotides align to TRBD1. Germline loops: CDR1 MGHRA, CDR2 YSYEKL. After removal of 1 base from V and 4 bases from J, the junction contained 3 bases not matched to a gene. CDR3 length: 14 residues. CDR3 nucleotide sequence: TGCGCCAGCAGCCAAGGGGACAGACTCTATGGCTACACCTTC. It specifies CASSQGDRLYGYTF.

This rearrangement joins TRBV28 to TRBJ2-3; the D gene is possibly TRBD2 (5 bases). Trimming left V 3 bases short and J 2 bases short, with 12 bases between. The CDR3 runs to 15 residues. The V gene's germline CDR1 is MDHEN and CDR2 SYDVKM. The CDR3, as DNA: TGTGCCAGCAGTTTCGAGGGCGGTCACACAGATACGCAGTATTTT. It encodes CASSFEGGHTDTQYF.

V is TRBV10-1 and J is TRBJ2-3; TRBD2 aligns across 9 bases. CDR1 and CDR2 from the germline V gene are WNHNN and SYGVQD (reference sequence). J gave up 3 bases and V 5 bases, and 0 bases lay outside the gene matches. The CDR3 has 13 residues. CDR3 residues: CASSLAGTDTQYF. The CDR3 DNA sequence: TGCGCCAGCAGTCTAGCGGGGACAGATACGCAGTATTTT.

CDR3 in amino acids: CASSYRDRGTYEQYF. The CDR3, as DNA: TGTGCCAGCAGCTACCGGGACAGGGGAACCTACGAGCAGTACTTC. The chain is built from TRBV7-7 and TRBJ2-7; 10 bases are a match to TRBD1. The CDR3 spans 15 residues. Unmatched junction bases numbered 5, after V lost 4 bases and J lost 2 bases. Germline loops: CDR1 SSHAT, CDR2 FNYEAQ (reference sequence).

The V gene is TRBV5-1, the J gene TRBJ2-4; no firm D call. Deletions cut 0 bases from V and 7 bases from J, with 17 bases between. Per the germline V gene, CDR1 is SGHRS and CDR2 is YFSETQ. The CDR3 spans 16 residues. CDR3 protein: CASSLGISALRNIQYF. The CDR3 coding sequence is TGCGCCAGCAGCTTGGGAATCTCGGCCCTGAGGAACATTCAGTACTTC.

The V gene is TRBV6-1, the J gene TRBJ1-5, with TRBD1 matching over 7 bases. The V gene end was trimmed by 5 bases and the J gene end by 0 bases; junction bases not matched to a gene: 7. There are 16 residues in the CDR3. Looked up from germline, CDR1 is MNHNS and CDR2 is SASEGT. Here the CDR3 DNA reads TGTGCCAGCAGTAAAGGGACAGCCGGTAGCAATCAGCCCCAGCATTTT. It translates to CASSKGTAGSNQPQHF.

This chain connects TRBV28 to TRBJ2-7; either TRBD1 or TRBD2 may supply D (5 bases each). V was trimmed by 3 bases and J by 10 bases, leaving 13 bases between them. Germline V gives CDR1 MDHEN, CDR2 SYDVKM. The CDR3 consists of 12 residues. DNA of the CDR3: TGTGCCAGCAGTTTCCCAGGGACGGGCCAGTACTTC. Translation: CASSFPGTGQYF.

The CDR3 region has the DNA TGTGCCAGCAGTCCCGCGGGGGGGTCCCAGCATTTT. It codes for CASSPAGGSQHF. The chain is built from TRBV9 and TRBJ1-5, with D possibly being TRBD1 (5 bases). CDR1 and CDR2 (germline): SGDLS, YYNGEE. This CDR3 region has 12 residues. V gave up 5 bases and J gave up 11 bases, with 14 bases separating them.

The chain employs TRBV5-4 and TRBJ1-1; tentatively, D is TRBD1 (5 bases). There are 13 residues in the CDR3. V was shortened by 1 base and J by 1 base, with 5 bases between the two germline ends. The germline CDR1 and CDR2 sequences are SGHNT and YYREEE (reference sequence). The CDR3 loop is CASSLTGNTEAFF. The CDR3 coding sequence is TGTGCCAGCAGCTTGACAGGGAACACTGAAGCTTTCTTT. Drawing the rest from reference TRBV5-4 and TRBJ1-1, the complete variable domain is ETGVTQSPTHLIKTRGQQVTLRCSSQSGHNTVSWYQQALGQGPQFIFQYYREEENGRGNFPPRFSGLQFPNYSSELNVNALELDDSALYLCASSLTGNTEAFFGQGTRLTVV.

The chain uses TRBV29-1 and TRBJ2-5; D is unresolved. In germline, CDR1 is SQVTM, CDR2 ANQGSEA. The CDR3 has 15 amino acids. Trimming shortened V by 1 base and J by 5 bases, and 17 bases separated the two germline ends. Here the CDR3 reads CSVEGGATRSETQYF. For the CDR3, the DNA is TGCAGCGTTGAAGGAGGAGCTACGAGAAGTGAGACCCAGTACTTC.

The rearrangement joins TRBV21-1 to TRBJ2-7; the listed D gene, TRBD2, was not tested against the DNA. TRBV21-1 has pseudogene status. The CDR3 consists of 17 residues. The chain's CDR3 is CASSKANPGTSSREQYF. In DNA form, the CDR3 reads TGTGCCAGCAGCAAAGCTAACCCAGGGACTAGTTCGCGGGAGCAGTACTTC.